The TCR beta chain described here comes from a study of blood T cells in healthy people across ages. With regard to this clonotype: Its antigen is not known.

Using a J-beta primer mix together with a sample-barcoded 5' primer, a second PCR was run for roughly 6 to 12 cycles. TCRdb recomputed calls from the 5' RACE reads with MiXCR, one row per CDR3 protein. This sample has just over 800,000 distinct CDR3 sequences, with 62% found just once. Study observations and caveats: Underestimates were what the diversity estimates from one million T cells were considered to be.

Germline CDR1 and CDR2: SGHAT and FQDESV (reference sequence). Losses at the gene ends were 4 bases for V and 4 bases for J; bases not matched to a gene: 4. The CDR3 is 15 amino acids. The sample was blood. The TCR comes from a man younger than 45 in good health. The chain joins TRBV11-1 to TRBJ2-4; TRBD1 aligns across 10 bases. CDR3 nucleotides: TGTGCCAGCAGCTGGAGACAGGGGGCTAAAAACATTCAGTACTTC. As protein: CASSWRQGAKNIQYF. The entire variable domain, with the rest obtained from reference TRBV11-1 and TRBJ2-4, is as follows: EAEVAQSPRYKITEKSQAVAFWCDPISGHATLYWYRQILGQGPELLVQFQDESVVDDSQLPKDRFSAERLKGVDSTLKIQPAELGDSAMYLCASSWRQGAKNIQYFGAGTRLSVL.